What follows is one T cell receptor beta chain and its context. Original processing methods: Amplification with reference gene primers provided the estimates of nucleated cell counts. TCRdb's copy holds only in-frame clones and misses some; the assay was immunoSEQ multiplex PCR. For V, J and clone size, that table is used; D and trimming come from the DNA. This sample carries hundreds of thousands of clones, around 91% of them seen once, and the ten largest clones take around 4.3%. In germline, CDR1 is MNHEY, CDR2 SMNVEV (reference sequence). CDR3 size: 14 residues. The V end was cut by 7 bases, the J end by 7 bases, with 17 bases between. The data originate from a study of blood T cell repertoires in COVID-19. Study-wide context: Acute-phase and convalescent COVID-19 samples originated in the United States, Italy and Spain.

Categorization into cohorts depended on clinical history that participants reported. This chain uses TRBV27 with TRBJ2-1, with a possible D match to TRBD1 (5 bases). This sequence was found in a young woman with acute COVID-19. Sequencing input: PBMCs or T cells enriched from blood (not recorded which). In DNA, the CDR3 is TGTGCCAGCACCCCCTCCGCAGGGAAGAATGAGCAGTTCTTC. Translated, it gives CASTPSAGKNEQFF.